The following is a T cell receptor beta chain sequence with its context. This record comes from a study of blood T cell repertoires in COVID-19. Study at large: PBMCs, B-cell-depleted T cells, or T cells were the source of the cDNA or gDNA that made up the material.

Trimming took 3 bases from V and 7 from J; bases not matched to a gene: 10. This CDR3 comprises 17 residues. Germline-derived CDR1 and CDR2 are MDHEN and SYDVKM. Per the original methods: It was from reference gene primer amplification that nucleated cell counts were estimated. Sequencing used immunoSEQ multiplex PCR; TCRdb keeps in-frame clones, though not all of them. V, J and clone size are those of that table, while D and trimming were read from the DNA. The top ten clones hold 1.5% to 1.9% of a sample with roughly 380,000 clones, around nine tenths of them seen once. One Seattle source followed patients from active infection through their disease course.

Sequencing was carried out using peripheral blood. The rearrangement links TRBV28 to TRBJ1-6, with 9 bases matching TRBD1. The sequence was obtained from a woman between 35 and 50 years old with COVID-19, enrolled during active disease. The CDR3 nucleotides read TGTGCCAGCAGTTTCCCCCGGGGACAGGGTCGAAATTCACCCCTCCACTTT. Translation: CASSFPRGQGRNSPLHF.